This T cell receptor beta chain was identified during a study of Ad26.COV2.S vaccination and SARS-CoV-2 variants. The study, taken as a whole, reports: Breadth measured for non-spike TCRs was similar across vaccine and placebo recipients. Responses of spike-specific T cells (both CD8+ and CD4+) reportedly showed substantial breadth after vaccination.

In the case of this clone: Its antigen is currently unknown.

Here immunoSEQ multiplex PCR was the method, and the copy in TCRdb shows in-frame clones only, minus some. This table holds 300,000 to 400,000 clones, roughly 84% found once. The germline gives CDR1 SGHTA, CDR2 FQGNSA. This CDR3 has 14 residues. Trimming cost V 1 base and J 6 bases, with 11 bases left between them. Treatment denoted: about 20 received Ad26.COV2.S at low or high dose, single or two shots; about five received placebo; per-sample allocation not given. Sampling occurred on day 63 after the first vaccine or placebo injection. Sequences were derived from peripheral blood, sampled in a trial of Ad26.COV2.S vaccine versus placebo. The chain combines TRBV7-2 with TRBJ2-3, with D tentatively TRBD1 or TRBD2 (6 bases each). The receptor was isolated from a person aged 18-60 years who received the Ad26.COV2.S COVID-19 vaccine or a placebo. CDR3 amino acids: CASSLDGGPDTQYF. DNA for the CDR3: TGTGCCAGCAGCTTAGATGGGGGGCCGGATACGCAGTATTTT. Based on the CDR3 plus reference TRBV7-2 and TRBJ2-3, the full variable domain is GAGVSQSPSNKVTEKGKDVELRCDPISGHTALYWYRQSLGQGLEFLIYFQGNSAPDKSGLPSDRFSAERTGGSVSTLTIQRTQQEDSAVYLCASSLDGGPDTQYFGPGTRLTVL.